The next 6 T cell receptor beta chains were all read from a single sample in a study of neurological immune-mediated disorders. TCRdb re-called the 5' RACE reads through MiXCR, storing one row per CDR3 protein. This table holds under 25,000 distinct CDR3 sequences, about 2.8% found once. What was sequenced was PBMCs. These receptors were collected from a woman in her late teens or twenties with multiple sclerosis.

This clonotype was observed a few times. The rearrangement uses TRBV20-1 and TRBJ1-1; TRBD1 is a possible D gene (5 bases). V was clipped by 5 bases and J by 11 bases, with 12 bases between them. The CDR3 loop spans 10 amino acids. CDR1 and CDR2 (germline): DFQATT, SNEGSKA (reference sequence). For the CDR3, the DNA is TGCAGTGCTTCCCGGGACCGGGCTTTCTTT. Translated: CSASRDRAFF.

This clonotype was observed at least ten times. The rearrangement uses TRBV5-1 and TRBJ1-5; the D gene is possibly TRBD1 (5 bases). The CDR3 is made up of 13 amino acids. The ends were cut back, 2 bases at V and 4 bases at J, with 7 bases in the middle. CDR1 SGHRS and CDR2 YFSETQ come from the germline V gene. CDR3 in DNA: TGCGCCAGCAGCTTCGACAGAAATCAGCCCCAGCATTTT. Amino acid sequence: CASSFDRNQPQHF.

This clonotype has only a few counts. The V gene is TRBV20-1, the J gene TRBJ2-3; D may be TRBD2 (6 bases). The V gene's germline CDR1 is DFQATT and CDR2 SNEGSKA (reference sequence). The CDR3 extends over 12 amino acids. CDR3 in amino acids: CSHGGPTDTQYF. The CDR3, as DNA: TGCAGCCACGGGGGTCCCACAGATACGCAGTATTTT.

This clonotype rates as medium-sized (0.01 to 0.1%). The rearrangement joins TRBV20-1 to TRBJ1-5, with D hard to call. The CDR3 loop spans 15 amino acids. Germline V gene data show CDR1 as DFQATT and CDR2 as SNEGSKA (reference sequence). V lost 2 bases and J lost 2, with 13 bases in between. CDR3 protein: CSARSSGLGNQPQHF. DNA of the CDR3: TGCAGTGCTAGATCTTCGGGGTTAGGCAATCAGCCCCAGCATTTT.

In this sample, this clonotype turned up many times. This chain uses TRBV3-1 with TRBJ1-2, with D hard to call. Trimming removed 2 bases from V and 4 bases from J, with 20 bases in between. Germline CDR1 reads LGHDT; CDR2 reads YNNKEL (reference sequence). The CDR3 contains 17 residues. This chain's CDR3 is CASSQYAGPKRRYGYTF. The CDR3, as DNA: TGTGCCAGCAGCCAATACGCGGGTCCCAAGCGTCGCTATGGCTACACCTTC.

This clonotype was observed at least ten times. CDR3 residues: CASSPAGLGSSIYF. The CDR3 region has the DNA TGTGCCAGCAGTCCGGCGGGGCTAGGGTCGTCCATATATTTT. The V gene is TRBV6-1, the J gene TRBJ1-3; D perhaps matches TRBD1 (5 bases). V gave up 5 bases and J gave up 11 bases, with 19 bases separating them. Germline loops: CDR1 MNHNS, CDR2 SASEGT. The CDR3 is 14 amino acids.